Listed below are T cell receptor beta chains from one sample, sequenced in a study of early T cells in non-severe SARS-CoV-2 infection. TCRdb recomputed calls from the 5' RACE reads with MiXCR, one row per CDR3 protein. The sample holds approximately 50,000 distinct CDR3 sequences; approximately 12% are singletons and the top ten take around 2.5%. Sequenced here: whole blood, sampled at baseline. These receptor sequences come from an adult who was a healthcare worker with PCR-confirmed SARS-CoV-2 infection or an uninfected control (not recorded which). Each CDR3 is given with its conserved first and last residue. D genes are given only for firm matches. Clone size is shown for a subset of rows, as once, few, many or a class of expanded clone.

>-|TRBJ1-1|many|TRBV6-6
TGTGCCAGCAGTTACTCTCCGGGAGAAATGAACACTGAAGCTTTCTTT
CASSYSPGEMNTEAFF
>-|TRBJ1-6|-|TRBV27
TGTGCCAGCAGCCCCCGGGGACCAAACTTTTCACCCCTCCACTTT
CASSPRGPNFSPLHF
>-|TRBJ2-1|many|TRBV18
TGTGCCAGCTCACCTACTCAGGGGGGTGAGCAGTTCTTC
CASSPTQGGEQFF
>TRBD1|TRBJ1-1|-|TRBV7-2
TGTGCCAGCAGCTTTAGGACAGGGGGCTACCGAGACACTGAAGCTTTCTTT
CASSFRTGGYRDTEAFF
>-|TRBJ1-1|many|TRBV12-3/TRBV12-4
TGTGCCAGCAGTTTAGCCTGGCTAGAAGCTTTCTTT
CASSLAWLEAFF
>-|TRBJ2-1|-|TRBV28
TGTGCCAGCACCCCTGGGGCAGGGAAAACCCATGAGCAGTTCTTC
CASTPGAGKTHEQFF
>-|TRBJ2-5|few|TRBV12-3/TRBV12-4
TGTGCCAGCAGAGAACTAGGAGGGGAGACCCAGTACTTC
CASRELGGETQYF
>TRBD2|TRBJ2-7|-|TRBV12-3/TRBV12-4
TGTGCCAGCAGGCCAACTAGCGGGAGGGCCTACGAGCAGTACTTC
CASRPTSGRAYEQYF
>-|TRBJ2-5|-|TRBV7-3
TGTGCCAGCAGCCCAAGCTGGAATCGCGAGACCCAGTACTTC
CASSPSWNRETQYF
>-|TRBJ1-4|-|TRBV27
TGTGCCAGCAGCTCATTGAGTTTCGATGAAAAACTGTTTTTT
CASSSLSFDEKLFF
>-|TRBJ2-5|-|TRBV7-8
TGTGCCAGCAGCTTAGGGATTGTCCTACAAGAGACCCAGTACTTC
CASSLGIVLQETQYF
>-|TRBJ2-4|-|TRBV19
TGTGCCAGTAGTGACTGGGCCAAAAACATTCAGTACTTC
CASSDWAKNIQYF
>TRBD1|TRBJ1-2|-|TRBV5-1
TGCGCCAGCAGGGAGGGACAGCTCTACACCTTC
CASREGQLYTF
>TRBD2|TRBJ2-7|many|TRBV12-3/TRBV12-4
TGTGCCAGCAGTTTAGGAAGCGGGAGAGACGAGCAGTACTTC
CASSLGSGRDEQYF
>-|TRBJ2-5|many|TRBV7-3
TGTGCCAGCAGCGTTAGCGGAGGGGTAGAGACCCAGTACTTC
CASSVSGGVETQYF
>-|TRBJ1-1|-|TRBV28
TGTGCCAGCAGTTCCCCAACGACAGGGAACACTGAAGCTTTCTTT
CASSSPTTGNTEAFF
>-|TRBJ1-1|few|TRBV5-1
TGCGCCAGCAGCCCCTTAGGCGGCACTGAAGCTTTCTTT
CASSPLGGTEAFF
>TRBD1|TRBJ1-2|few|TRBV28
TGTGCCAGCAGTTCCGACAGGGGCGGGAACTATGGCTACACCTTC
CASSSDRGGNYGYTF